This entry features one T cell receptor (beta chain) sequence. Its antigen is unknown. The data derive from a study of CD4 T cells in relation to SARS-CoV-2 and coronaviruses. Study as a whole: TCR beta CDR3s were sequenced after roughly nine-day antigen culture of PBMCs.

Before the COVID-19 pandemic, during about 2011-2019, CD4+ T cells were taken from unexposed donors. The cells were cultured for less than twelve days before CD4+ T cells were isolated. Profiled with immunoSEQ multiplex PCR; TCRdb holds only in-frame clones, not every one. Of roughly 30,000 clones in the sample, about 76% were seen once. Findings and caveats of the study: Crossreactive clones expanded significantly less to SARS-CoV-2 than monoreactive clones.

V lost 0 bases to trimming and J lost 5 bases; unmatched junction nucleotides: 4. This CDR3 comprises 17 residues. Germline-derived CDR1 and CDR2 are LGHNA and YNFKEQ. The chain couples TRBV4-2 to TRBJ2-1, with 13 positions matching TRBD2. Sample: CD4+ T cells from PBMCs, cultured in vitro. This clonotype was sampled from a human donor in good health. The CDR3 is CASSQEGTSGTHNEQFF. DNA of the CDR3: TGTGCCAGCAGCCAAGAGGGGACTAGCGGGACCCACAATGAGCAGTTCTTC.